Following are 22 T cell receptor beta chains from one sample sequenced in a study of long-term antiretroviral therapy in people with HIV (dated by TCRdb to between 2021 and 2024). The immunoSEQ hsTCRB v3.0 assay was used at survey level resolution to sequence the TRB variable region. The clones in this table, taken by TCRdb from immuneACCESS, are in-frame only. Not every clone is retained; where verified, under half of the shortfall comes from an unresolved V gene, and the cause of the rest is unknown. Within this sample are approximately 36,000 clones, with about 80% of them counted one time only. Approximately 6.2% of the sample is taken by the ten largest. Sequencing was performed on unsorted PBMCs, taken 0.6 years after starting antiretroviral therapy. These receptors all stem from a man aged 18 to 30 with HIV.

There are a few counts of this clone. J is TRBJ1-1 and V is TRBV28; D is possibly TRBD1 (6 bases). CDR3 size: 14 residues. Germline CDR1 is MDHEN and CDR2 is SYDVKM. The V and J ends lost 5 bases and 3 bases respectively, with 13 bases between them. CDR3 loop: CASSLPQGYTEAFF. The CDR3 DNA is TGTGCCAGCAGTCTCCCACAGGGATACACTGAAGCTTTCTTT.

The rearrangement joins TRBV5-4 to TRBJ1-2; tentatively, D is TRBD1 (6 bases). Germline-derived CDR1 and CDR2 are SGHNT and YYREEE (reference sequence). The V gene lost 1 base and the J gene lost 3 bases, with 13 bases spanning the gap. This CDR3 region has 15 residues. CDR3 region: CASSLPRGRDYGYTF. CDR3 in DNA: TGTGCCAGCAGCTTGCCCAGGGGAAGGGACTATGGCTACACCTTC.

This clone was detected only once. This sequence joins TRBV29-1 and TRBJ2-2; tentatively, D is TRBD1 or TRBD2 (5 bases each). V lost 6 bases and J lost 4, with 12 bases in between. Germline CDR1 is SQVTM and CDR2 is ANQGSEA. The CDR3 has 13 residues. The CDR3 protein is CSVGDVGTGELFF. The CDR3 bases are TGCAGCGTCGGGGACGTCGGCACCGGGGAGCTGTTTTTT.

The gene calls are TRBV7-8 and TRBJ1-4, with D perhaps TRBD1 (6 bases). Trimming stripped 5 bases from V and 5 bases from J, with 15 bases between. This CDR3 comprises 15 residues. Germline V gives CDR1 SGHVS, CDR2 FQNEAQ. In DNA, the CDR3 is TGTGCCAGCAGCGTATCGTCGGGGGGCAATGAAAAACTGTTTTTT. Protein product: CASSVSSGGNEKLFF. The full variable domain, its missing parts supplied by reference TRBV7-8 and TRBJ1-4, is GAGVSQSPRYKVAKRGQDVALRCDPISGHVSLFWYQQALGQGPEFLTYFQNEAQLDKSGLPSDRFFAERPEGSVSTLKIQRTQQEDSAVYLCASSVSSGGNEKLFFGSGTQLSVL.

The chain links TRBV5-1 to TRBJ2-5; 10 positions agree with TRBD2. J lost 5 bases, V lost 3 bases, and 10 bases had no gene match. This CDR3 is 16 amino acids long. CDR1 and CDR2 (germline): SGHRS, YFSETQ. The CDR3 nucleotides read TGCGCCAGCAGCTCGGGACTAGCGACCGCCGGGGAGACCCAGTACTTC. Translating gives CASSSGLATAGETQYF.

The V and J genes are TRBV27 and TRBJ2-1; D may be TRBD1 (5 bases). Germline CDR1 and CDR2: MNHEY and SMNVEV (reference sequence). CDR3 size: 12 residues. V was clipped by 4 bases and J by 8 bases, with 9 bases between them. In DNA, the CDR3 is TGTGCCAGCAGTTCCAGGGATCATGAGCAGTTCTTC. The encoded protein is CASSSRDHEQFF.

This rearrangement joins TRBV28 to TRBJ1-5, with TRBD1 matching 9 bases. The V and J ends lost 4 bases and 4 bases, in that order; junction bases with no gene match: 8. This CDR3 is built from 16 residues. Germline V gene sequence: CDR1 MDHEN, CDR2 SYDVKM. CDR3 sequence (DNA): TGTGCCAGCAGTTCGAGACAGGGGGTTAGGAATCAGCCCCAGCATTTT. As protein: CASSSRQGVRNQPQHF.

The gene calls are TRBV4-3 and TRBJ2-3; 10 positions match TRBD2. Germline-derived CDR1 and CDR2 are LGHNA and YSLEER. V lost 4 bases, J lost 5 bases, and 12 bases stayed unmatched. The CDR3 covers 17 residues. The CDR3 DNA is TGCGCCAGCAGCCTCTCCTCAGCGGGAGGGCCAGGAGATACGCAGTATTTT. Translation gives CASSLSSAGGPGDTQYF.

The rearrangement links TRBV19 to TRBJ2-1; D gene uncertain. Per germline, CDR1 LNHDA and CDR2 SQIVND (reference sequence). The CDR3 is 15 amino acids. V was cut by 1 base and J by 0 bases, with 7 bases left in between. The CDR3 region is CASSIGRSSYNEQFF. The CDR3 DNA follows: TGTGCCAGTAGTATAGGGAGAAGCTCCTACAATGAGCAGTTCTTC. Full variable domain (outside the CDR3, taken from reference TRBV19 and TRBJ2-1): DGGITQSPKYLFRKEGQNVTLSCEQNLNHDAMYWYRQDPGQGLRLIYYSQIVNDFQKGDIAEGYSVSREKKESFPLTVTSAQKNPTAFYLCASSIGRSSYNEQFFGPGTRLTVL.

This sequence joins TRBV6-6 and TRBJ2-1; 9 nucleotides match TRBD2. The CDR3 consists of 14 residues. The junction had 2 bases not matched to a gene; V was cut back by 7 bases and J by 1 base. The germline CDR1 and CDR2 sequences are MNHNY and SVGAGI (reference sequence). The CDR3 region is CASTLAGSYNEQFF. As DNA, the CDR3 is TGTGCCAGCACCCTAGCGGGATCCTACAATGAGCAGTTCTTC.

The J gene is TRBJ2-3, the V gene TRBV5-4; a weak D match, TRBD2 (5 bases). There are 14 residues in the CDR3. Germline CDR1 SGHNT, CDR2 YYREEE (reference sequence). V was cut by 0 bases and J by 5 bases, with 10 bases left in between. Written as DNA, the CDR3 is TGTGCCAGCAGCTTGGGACTACTCGGAGATACGCAGTATTTT. Its translation is CASSLGLLGDTQYF.

The chain joins TRBV10-3 to TRBJ2-7; the match to TRBD1 covers 9 bases. The V and J ends lost 8 bases and 7 bases, in that order; junction bases with no gene match: 9. Germline lookup yields CDR1 ENHRY and CDR2 SYGVKD. CDR3 length equals 13 residues. The chain's CDR3 is CAIAGDRVREQYF. As DNA, the CDR3 is TGTGCCATCGCGGGGGACAGGGTGAGAGAGCAGTACTTC.

The rearrangement uses TRBV28 and TRBJ1-3; TRBD1 might be the D (5 bases). The CDR3 loop spans 15 amino acids. Germline CDR1 is MDHEN and CDR2 is SYDVKM. The V and J ends lost 6 bases and 4 bases respectively, with 16 bases between them. CDR3 bases: TGTGCCAGCAGGAACCTGGGGGGGTTCGGAAACACCATATATTTT. Protein sequence: CASRNLGGFGNTIYF.

The J gene is TRBJ1-2, the V gene TRBV27, with TRBD1 as a possible D gene (5 bases). CDR3 length equals 16 residues. The V end lost 5 bases, the J end lost 0 bases, and 16 bases lay between the germline ends. Germline-derived CDR1 and CDR2 are MNHEY and SMNVEV (reference sequence). CDR3 amino acids: CASSPQGRITNYGYTF. Written as DNA, the CDR3 is TGTGCCAGCAGTCCCCAGGGTCGGATCACTAACTATGGCTACACCTTC.

The chain's CDR3 is CASSLYESNYYNEQFF. The CDR3 DNA reads as TGTGCCAGCAGCTTATATGAATCAAATTACTACAATGAGCAGTTCTTC. The chain links TRBV7-2 to TRBJ2-1; D gene uncertain. In germline, CDR1 is SGHTA, CDR2 FQGNSA. V shed 2 bases and J shed 3 bases, with 14 bases lying between them. The CDR3 has 16 amino acids.

The J gene is TRBJ2-2, the V gene TRBV5-1; 7 bases fit TRBD2. Germline CDR1 is SGHRS and CDR2 is YFSETQ. This CDR3 has 17 amino acids. V lost 4 bases, J lost 6 bases, and 15 bases stayed unmatched. Written as DNA, the CDR3 is TGCGCCAGCAGCCAACCACGCGGCGGGAGTTCCCCCGGGGAGCTGTTTTTT. Translated, it gives CASSQPRGGSSPGELFF.

This sequence joins TRBV29-1 and TRBJ2-7; D possibly uses TRBD1 or TRBD2 (6 bases each). This CDR3 has 17 amino acids. Germline V lookup: CDR1 SQVTM, CDR2 ANQGSEA. The V end was cut by 2 bases, the J end by 5 bases, with 25 bases between. The CDR3 protein is CSVEYSGARGEDDEQYF. In DNA, the CDR3 is TGCAGCGTTGAATATTCGGGGGCCAGGGGTGAAGATGACGAGCAGTACTTC.

The rearrangement joins TRBV7-8 to TRBJ1-1; no reliable D call. V was shortened by 1 base and J by 1 base, with 7 bases between the two germline ends. CDR1 is SGHVS, CDR2 FQNEAQ, per germline. The CDR3 is 14 residues long. CDR3 bases: TGTGCCAGCAGCTTAGGCAACGGGAACACTGAAGCTTTCTTT. This codes for CASSLGNGNTEAFF.

This chain joins TRBV7-9 and TRBJ1-1; the D is unclear. Trimming pared 1 base from V and 6 bases from J, leaving 9 bases between. The CDR3 contains 13 residues. Germline CDR1 SEHNR, CDR2 FQNEAQ (reference sequence). CDR3: CASSLEPSAEAFF. CDR3 bases: TGTGCCAGCAGCTTAGAGCCCTCGGCTGAAGCTTTCTTT.

The chain joins TRBV19 to TRBJ1-2; 7 bases map to TRBD1. This CDR3 region has 16 residues. CDR1 and CDR2 (germline): LNHDA, SQIVND (reference sequence). With 9 bases clipped from V and 1 base from J, the junction kept 14 bases outside the gene matches. CDR3 in DNA: TGTGCCAGCCGACCAAACGGACAGGCTTATAACTATGGCTACACCTTC. Translation gives CASRPNGQAYNYGYTF.

The rearrangement links TRBV5-1 to TRBJ2-7; the D call may be TRBD1 or TRBD2 (6 bases each). This CDR3 is built from 14 residues. Germline CDR1 reads SGHRS; CDR2 reads YFSETQ. Trimming took off 1 base at V and 1 base at J, with 9 bases between the two ends. CDR3 sequence (DNA): TGCGCCAGCAGCTTGACAGGGACTTCCTACGAGCAGTACTTC. Its protein product is CASSLTGTSYEQYF.

This clone was found once. The CDR3 bases are TGTGCCAGCAGCGTAGCGCGGGGACTGCGAACAGATACGCAGTATTTT. Translated, it gives CASSVARGLRTDTQYF. V gene TRBV9 combines with J gene TRBJ2-3, with D possibly TRBD2 on 6 matching bases. CDR1 and CDR2 from the germline V gene are SGDLS and YYNGEE. The CDR3 totals 16 residues. Trimming removed 0 bases from V and 3 bases from J, with 14 bases in between.